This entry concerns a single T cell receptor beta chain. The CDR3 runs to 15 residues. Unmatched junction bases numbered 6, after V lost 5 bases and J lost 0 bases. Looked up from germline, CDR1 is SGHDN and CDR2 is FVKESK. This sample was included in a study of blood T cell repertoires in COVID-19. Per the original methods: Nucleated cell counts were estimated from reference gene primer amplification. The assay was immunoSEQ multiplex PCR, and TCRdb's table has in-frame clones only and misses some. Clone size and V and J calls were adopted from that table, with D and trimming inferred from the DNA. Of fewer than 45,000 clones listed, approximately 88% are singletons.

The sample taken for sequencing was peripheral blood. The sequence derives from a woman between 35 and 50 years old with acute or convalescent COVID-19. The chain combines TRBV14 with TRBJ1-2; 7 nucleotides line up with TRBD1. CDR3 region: CASSFRTGANYGYTF. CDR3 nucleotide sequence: TGTGCCAGCAGCTTTAGGACAGGTGCTAACTATGGCTACACCTTC.